This T cell receptor beta chain was obtained from a study of blood T cell repertoires in COVID-19. The V and J ends lost 8 bases and 6 bases respectively, with 17 bases between them. This CDR3 spans 15 amino acids. Germline CDR1 reads MNHEY; CDR2 reads SMNVEV (reference sequence). The repertoire was sequenced with immunoSEQ multiplex PCR; TCRdb's copy has only in-frame clones and lacks some. This sample yields about 370,000 clones, of which about 90% are seen a single time; 2.5% to 3.5% belongs to the top ten. The sequence was obtained from a woman aged 25 to 39 with COVID-19, enrolled during active disease. This chain uses TRBV27 with TRBJ1-6, with D perhaps matching TRBD1 (6 bases). Sample: peripheral blood. The CDR3 protein is CASGLRGGINSPLHF. In DNA, the CDR3 is TGTGCCAGCGGCTTGAGGGGGGGTATTAATTCACCCCTCCACTTT.